The subject of this entry is one T cell receptor (beta chain). This entry belongs to a study of blood T cell repertoires in COVID-19. Study-level information: The cDNA or gDNA used as material had been derived from T cells, B-cell-depleted T cells, or PBMCs.

Assay used: immunoSEQ multiplex PCR; TCRdb lists only in-frame clones, some missing. There are 210,000 or so clones in the sample; 92% occur only once, and 1% to 1.5% lies in the top ten. This TCR was sampled from a man aged 25 to 40 with acute or convalescent COVID-19. Sequencing was carried out using peripheral blood.

The CDR3 DNA is TGTGCCAGCAGTGAAGCCTCGGGAGGAAAAAACATTCAGTACTTC. Protein: CASSEASGGKNIQYF. The chain carries TRBV2 and TRBJ2-4; 7 bases agree with TRBD2. V dropped 0 bases and J dropped 4; count of bases not matched to a gene: 3. The CDR3 has 15 residues. CDR1 and CDR2 (germline): SNHLY, FYNNEI.